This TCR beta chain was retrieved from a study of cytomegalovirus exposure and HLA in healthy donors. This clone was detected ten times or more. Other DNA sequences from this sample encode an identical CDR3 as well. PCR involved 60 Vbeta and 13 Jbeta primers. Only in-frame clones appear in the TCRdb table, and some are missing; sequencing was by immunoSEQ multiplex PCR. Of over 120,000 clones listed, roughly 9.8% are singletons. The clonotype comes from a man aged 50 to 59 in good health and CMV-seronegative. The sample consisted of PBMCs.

The CDR3 DNA sequence: TGTGCCAGTAGTATAGGGGGAGGGAGCAATCAGCCCCAGCATTTT. Its protein is CASSIGGGSNQPQHF. J is TRBJ1-5 and V is TRBV19; D remains unclear. The CDR3 is 15 residues long. Germline lookup yields CDR1 LNHDA and CDR2 SQIVND (reference sequence). The V and J ends lost 1 base and 1 base respectively, with 8 bases between them.